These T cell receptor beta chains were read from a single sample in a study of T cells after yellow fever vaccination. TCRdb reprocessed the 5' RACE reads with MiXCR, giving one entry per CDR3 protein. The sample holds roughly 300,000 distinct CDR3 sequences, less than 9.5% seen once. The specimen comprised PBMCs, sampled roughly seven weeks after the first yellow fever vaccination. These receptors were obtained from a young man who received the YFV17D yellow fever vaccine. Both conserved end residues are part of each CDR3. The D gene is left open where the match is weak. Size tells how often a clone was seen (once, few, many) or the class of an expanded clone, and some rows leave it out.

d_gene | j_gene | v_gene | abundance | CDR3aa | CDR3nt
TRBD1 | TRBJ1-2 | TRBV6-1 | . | CASSRTGTGNGYTF | TGTGCCAGCAGCCGAACCGGGACAGGGAATGGCTACACCTTC
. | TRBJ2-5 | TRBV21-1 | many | CASSKEYRGQGSQETQYF | TGTGCCAGCAGCAAAGAGTATAGAGGACAGGGATCCCAAGAGACCCAGTACTTC
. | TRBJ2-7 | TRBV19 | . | CASSISVGNTYEQYF | TGTGCCAGTAGTATTTCCGTGGGGAATACCTACGAGCAGTACTTC
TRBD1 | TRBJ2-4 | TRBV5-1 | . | CASSPGQGQAKNIQYF | TGCGCCAGCAGCCCCGGACAGGGTCAAGCCAAAAACATTCAGTACTTC
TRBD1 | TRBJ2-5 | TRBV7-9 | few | CASSARTGARETQYF | TGTGCCAGCAGCGCCAGGACAGGGGCGCGGGAGACCCAGTACTTC
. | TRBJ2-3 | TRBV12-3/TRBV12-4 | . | CASSWRSDTQYF | TGTGCCAGCAGCTGGAGATCAGATACGCAGTATTTT
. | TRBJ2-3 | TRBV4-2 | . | CASSREASVSTDTQYF | TGTGCCAGCAGCCGGGAGGCTAGCGTAAGCACAGATACGCAGTATTTT
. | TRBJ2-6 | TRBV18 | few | CASSPGSPTSGANVLTF | TGTGCCAGCTCACCAGGTTCACCGACCTCTGGGGCCAACGTCCTGACTTTC
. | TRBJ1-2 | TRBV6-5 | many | CASSSGGGRGYGYTF | TGTGCCAGCAGTTCCGGCGGAGGGCGAGGCTATGGCTACACCTTC
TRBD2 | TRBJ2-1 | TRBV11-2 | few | CASSGGLAHEQFF | TGTGCCAGCAGTGGGGGACTAGCTCATGAGCAGTTCTTC
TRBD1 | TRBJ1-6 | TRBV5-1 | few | CASRGTGGLNSPLHF | TGCGCCAGCCGCGGGACAGGGGGCCTAAATTCACCCCTCCACTTT
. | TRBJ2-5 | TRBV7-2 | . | CASSAPGGQETQYF | TGTGCCAGCAGCGCCCCAGGCGGCCAAGAGACCCAGTACTTC
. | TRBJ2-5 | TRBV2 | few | CASRSQLVGQETQYF | TGTGCCAGCAGAAGCCAACTAGTCGGCCAAGAGACCCAGTACTTC
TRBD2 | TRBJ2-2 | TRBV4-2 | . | CASSQDGGAGELFF | TGTGCCAGCAGCCAAGACGGGGGGGCCGGGGAGCTGTTTTTT
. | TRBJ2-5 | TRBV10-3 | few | CAISEPGTQETQYF | TGTGCCATCAGTGAACCCGGGACACAAGAGACCCAGTACTTC
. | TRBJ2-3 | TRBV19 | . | CASSQMSGDEWDTQYF | TGTGCCAGTAGCCAGATGTCAGGGGACGAGTGGGATACGCAGTATTTT
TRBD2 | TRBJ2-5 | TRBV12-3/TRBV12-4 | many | CASMRGAWETQYF | TGTGCCAGCATGCGGGGGGCGTGGGAGACCCAGTACTTC
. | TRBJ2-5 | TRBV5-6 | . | CASSLGYGRYQETQYF | TGTGCCAGCAGCTTGGGCTATGGCAGATACCAAGAGACCCAGTACTTC
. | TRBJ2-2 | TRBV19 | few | CASSIGDSNTGELFF | TGTGCCAGTAGTATAGGCGATTCGAACACCGGGGAGCTGTTTTTT
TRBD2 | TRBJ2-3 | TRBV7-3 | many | CASSLLAGAGTDTQYF | TGTGCCAGCAGCTTACTAGCGGGGGCGGGCACAGATACGCAGTATTTT
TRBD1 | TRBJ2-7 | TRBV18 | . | CASSPLPGTEPYEQYF | TGTGCCAGCTCACCACTCCCCGGGACAGAGCCCTACGAGCAGTACTTC
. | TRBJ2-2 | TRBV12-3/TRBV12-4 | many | CASFQENTGELFF | TGTGCCAGCTTCCAGGAGAACACCGGGGAGCTGTTTTTT
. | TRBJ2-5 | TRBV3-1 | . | CASSQQHQTQYF | TGTGCCAGCAGCCAACAGCACCAGACCCAGTACTTC
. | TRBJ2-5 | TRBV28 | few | CASSSTGIQETQYF | TGTGCCAGCAGTTCGACCGGGATCCAAGAGACCCAGTACTTC
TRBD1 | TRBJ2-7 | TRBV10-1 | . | CASSESGQGAYEQYF | TGCGCCAGCAGTGAGTCGGGACAGGGGGCCTACGAGCAGTACTTC
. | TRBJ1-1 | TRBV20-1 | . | CCAPPKGRGTEAFF | TGCTGTGCTCCCCCCAAGGGTAGGGGGACTGAAGCTTTCTTT
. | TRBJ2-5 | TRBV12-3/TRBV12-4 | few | CASSLQQNQETQYF | TGTGCCAGCAGTTTACAACAGAACCAAGAGACCCAGTACTTC
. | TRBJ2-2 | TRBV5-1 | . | CASSRDEGSTGELFF | TGCGCCAGCAGCAGGGACGAAGGTTCCACCGGGGAGCTGTTTTTT
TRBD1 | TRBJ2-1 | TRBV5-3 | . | CARGRGPYNYEQFF | TGTGCCAGGGGAAGGGGGCCCTACAACTATGAGCAGTTCTTC
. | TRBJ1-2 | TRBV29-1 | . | CSVSPGRDYGYTF | TGCAGCGTCTCCCCCGGCAGGGACTATGGCTACACCTTC
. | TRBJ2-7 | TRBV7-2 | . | CASSLLGALKEQYF | TGTGCCAGCAGCCTTCTGGGGGCTCTTAAGGAGCAGTACTTC
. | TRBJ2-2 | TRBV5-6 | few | CASSQGLTANTGELFF | TGTGCCAGCAGCCAAGGACTGACCGCGAACACCGGGGAGCTGTTTTTT
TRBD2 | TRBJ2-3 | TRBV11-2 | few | CASSFVPSPAGGGQDTQYF | TGTGCCAGCAGCTTCGTCCCCTCCCCGGCGGGGGGTGGACAAGATACGCAGTATTTT
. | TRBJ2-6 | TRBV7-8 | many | CASSLPRRYSGANVLTF | TGTGCCAGCAGCTTACCCCGACGGTACTCTGGGGCCAACGTCCTGACTTTC
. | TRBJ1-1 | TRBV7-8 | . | CASSPRGGWNMNTEAFF | TGTGCCAGCAGCCCCAGAGGAGGGTGGAATATGAACACTGAAGCTTTCTTT
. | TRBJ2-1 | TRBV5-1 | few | CASNRGSYNEQFF | TGCGCCAGCAACCGGGGCAGCTACAATGAGCAGTTCTTC
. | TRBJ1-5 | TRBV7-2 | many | CASGPGSTEGAQHF | TGTGCCAGCGGCCCCGGGTCAACTGAGGGGGCCCAGCATTTT
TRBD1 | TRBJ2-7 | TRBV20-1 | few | CSATGTASIGQYF | TGCAGTGCTACCGGGACAGCGTCTATTGGGCAGTACTTC
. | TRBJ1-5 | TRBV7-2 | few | CASSFEGGKMQPQHF | TGTGCCAGCAGCTTCGAGGGTGGAAAGATGCAGCCCCAGCATTTT
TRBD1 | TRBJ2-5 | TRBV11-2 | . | CASSARTGQETQYF | TGTGCCAGCAGCGCCCGGACAGGGCAAGAGACCCAGTACTTC
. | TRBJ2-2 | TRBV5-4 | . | CASTAGPGELFF | TGTGCCAGTACAGCGGGCCCCGGGGAGCTGTTTTTT
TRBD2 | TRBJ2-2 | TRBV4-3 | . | CASSHPTSGGAATGELFF | TGCGCCAGCAGCCACCCGACTAGCGGGGGGGCTGCTACCGGGGAGCTGTTTTTT
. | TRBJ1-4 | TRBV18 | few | CASSLVRATNEKLFF | TGTGCCAGCTCGCTCGTCCGGGCAACTAATGAAAAACTGTTTTTT
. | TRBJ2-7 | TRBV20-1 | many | CSARDPANYEQYF | TGCAGTGCTAGAGATCCCGCAAACTACGAGCAGTACTTC
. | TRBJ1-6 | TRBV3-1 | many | CASTITAGSPLHF | TGTGCCAGCACCATAACAGCAGGGTCACCCCTCCACTTT
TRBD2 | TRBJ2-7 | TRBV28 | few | CASRSSGVYEQYF | TGTGCCAGCAGGTCTAGCGGGGTATACGAGCAGTACTTC
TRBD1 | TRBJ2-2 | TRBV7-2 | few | CASSLQTGATVGELFF | TGTGCCAGCAGCTTACAGACAGGGGCAACAGTCGGGGAGCTGTTTTTT
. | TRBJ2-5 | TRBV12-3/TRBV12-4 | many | CASSPTGYETQYF | TGTGCCAGCAGCCCAACAGGGTATGAGACCCAGTACTTC
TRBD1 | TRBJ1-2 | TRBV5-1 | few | CASSFGQGVRGNYGYTF | TGCGCCAGCAGCTTTGGACAGGGGGTTCGTGGAAACTATGGCTACACCTTC
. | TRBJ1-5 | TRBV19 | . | CASSMKGGQPQHF | TGTGCCAGTAGTATGAAAGGGGGTCAGCCCCAGCATTTT
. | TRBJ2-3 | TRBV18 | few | CASSQLPSSTDTQYF | TGTGCCAGCTCCCAACTACCTTCCAGCACAGATACGCAGTATTTT
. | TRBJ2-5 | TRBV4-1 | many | CASSQEETQYF | TGCGCCAGCAGCCAAGAAGAGACCCAGTACTTC
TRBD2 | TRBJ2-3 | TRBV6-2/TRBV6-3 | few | CASSSWRGGRSTDTQYF | TGTGCCAGCAGCTCCTGGCGGGGGGGTCGGAGCACAGATACGCAGTATTTT
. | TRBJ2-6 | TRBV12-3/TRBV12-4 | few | CASRANGRGILRGANVLTF | TGTGCCAGCAGGGCGAATGGCAGGGGTATCTTGAGAGGGGCCAACGTCCTGACTTTC